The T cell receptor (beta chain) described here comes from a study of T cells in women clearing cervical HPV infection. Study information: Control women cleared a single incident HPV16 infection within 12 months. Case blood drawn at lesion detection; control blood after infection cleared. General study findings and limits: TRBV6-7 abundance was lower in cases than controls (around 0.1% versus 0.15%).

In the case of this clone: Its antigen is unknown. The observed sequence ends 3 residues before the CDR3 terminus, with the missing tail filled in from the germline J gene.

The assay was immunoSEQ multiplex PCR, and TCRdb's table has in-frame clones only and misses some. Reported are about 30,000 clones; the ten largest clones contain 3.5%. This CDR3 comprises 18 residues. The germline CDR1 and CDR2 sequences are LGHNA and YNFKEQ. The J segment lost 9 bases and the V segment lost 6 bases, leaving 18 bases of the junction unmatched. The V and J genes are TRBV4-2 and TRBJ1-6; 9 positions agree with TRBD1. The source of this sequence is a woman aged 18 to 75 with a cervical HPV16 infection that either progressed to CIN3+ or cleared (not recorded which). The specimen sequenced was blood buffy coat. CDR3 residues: CASSQRGGQGFYSSPLHF. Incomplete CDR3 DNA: TGTGCCAGCAGTCAAAGGGGGGGACAGGGCTTTTATTCTTCACCC.